Listed here are 2 T cell receptor beta chains from one sample, sequenced in a study of shared T cell receptors in the human thymus (dated by TCRdb to 2020 to 2023). Library preparation employed the immunoSEQ multiplex PCR assay. TCRdb took this table from immuneACCESS and kept in-frame rearrangements with V and J called. Such tables lack part of the clones; where checked against another copy, unresolved V genes explain under half of the gap, and the rest is unexplained. In this sample the table shows about 660,000 clones, roughly 90% of which occur a single time. The ten largest clones capture 0.0095% to 0.013% of the sample. Separately, the same data were catalogued under a study of human thymus T cells.

Sequencing used thymocytes. These receptors came from a boy younger than two with a congenital heart defect. Donor details come from another sample of the same person, matched by shared clones.

In DNA, the CDR3 is TGTGCTAGTGGTTTGGTATATAGCAGGGGCGGGCGGGAGAACGCCAAAAACATTCAGTACTTC. Translated, it gives CASGLVYSRGGRENAKNIQYF. The chain joins TRBV12-5 to TRBJ2-4, with D perhaps TRBD2 (7 bases). The CDR3 runs 21 residues. Germline CDR1 and CDR2: LGHNT and FRNRAP. Between the trimmed V and J ends, which lost 0 bases and 1 base, there was a span of 25 bases.

The chain employs TRBV5-1 and TRBJ2-6; 15 bases align to TRBD2. The CDR3 length is 22 residues. CDR1 is SGHRS and CDR2 is YFSETQ in the germline V gene. V was pared by 3 bases and J by 2 bases, with 15 bases of the junction left unmatched. The CDR3 is CASSSRTSGRATPSPGANVLTF. The DNA of the CDR3 is TGCGCCAGCAGCTCGCGGACTAGCGGGAGGGCCACTCCCTCTCCTGGGGCCAACGTCCTGACTTTC.